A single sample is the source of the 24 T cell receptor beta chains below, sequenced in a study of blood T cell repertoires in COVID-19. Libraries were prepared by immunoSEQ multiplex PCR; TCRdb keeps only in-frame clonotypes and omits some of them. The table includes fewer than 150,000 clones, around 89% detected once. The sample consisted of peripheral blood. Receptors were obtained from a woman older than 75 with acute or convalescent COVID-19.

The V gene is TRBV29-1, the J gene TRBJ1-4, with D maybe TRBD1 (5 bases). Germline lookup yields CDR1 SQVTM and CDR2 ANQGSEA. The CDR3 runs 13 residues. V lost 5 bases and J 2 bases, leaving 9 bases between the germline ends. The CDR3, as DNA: TGCAGCGTTAAGGGGCTCACTAATGAAAAACTGTTTTTT. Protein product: CSVKGLTNEKLFF.

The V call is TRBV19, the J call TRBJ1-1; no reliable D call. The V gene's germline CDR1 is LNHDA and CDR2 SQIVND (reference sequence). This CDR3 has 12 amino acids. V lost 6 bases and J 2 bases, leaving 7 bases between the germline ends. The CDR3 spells CASSRINTEAFF. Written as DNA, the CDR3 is TGTGCCAGTAGCCGTATAAACACTGAAGCTTTCTTT.

CDR3 loop: CASSRGNYGYTF. CDR3 nucleotide sequence: TGTGCCAGCAGTCGGGGGAACTATGGCTACACCTTC. The chain has TRBV2 and TRBJ1-2, with D maybe TRBD1 (5 bases). Per the germline V gene, CDR1 is SNHLY and CDR2 is FYNNEI. There are 12 residues in the CDR3. Trimming took off 5 bases at V and 2 bases at J, with 6 bases between the two ends.

The CDR3, as DNA: TGTGCCAGCAGTTTGGAGGGTCGTGAGCAGTTCTTC. Translated, it gives CASSLEGREQFF. The chain links TRBV12-3 or TRBV12-4 to TRBJ2-1; TRBD2 might be the D (6 bases). The V and J ends lost 3 bases and 9 bases respectively, with 9 bases between them. The CDR3 extends over 12 amino acids.

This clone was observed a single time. The chain's CDR3 is CASSLLNQPQHF. CDR3 DNA sequence: TGTGCCAGCAGCTTACTTAATCAGCCCCAGCATTTT. This chain links TRBV7-9 with TRBJ1-5; D is ambiguous. The CDR3 runs 12 residues. The V gene lost 2 bases and the J gene lost 4 bases, with 3 bases spanning the gap. Germline V gene lookup returns CDR1 SEHNR and CDR2 FQNEAQ (reference sequence).

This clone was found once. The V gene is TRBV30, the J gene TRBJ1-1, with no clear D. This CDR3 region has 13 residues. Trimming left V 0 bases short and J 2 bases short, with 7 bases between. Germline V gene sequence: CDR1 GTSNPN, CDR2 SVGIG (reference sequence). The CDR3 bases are TGTGCCTGGAGTGTACTACCTAACACTGAAGCTTTCTTT. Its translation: CAWSVLPNTEAFF.

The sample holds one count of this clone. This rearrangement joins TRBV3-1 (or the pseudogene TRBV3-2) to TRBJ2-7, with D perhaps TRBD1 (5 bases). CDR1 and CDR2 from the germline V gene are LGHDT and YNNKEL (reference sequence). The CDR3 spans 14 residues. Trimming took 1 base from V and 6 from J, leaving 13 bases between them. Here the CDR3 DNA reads TGTGCCAGCAGCCAAGGGCAGGGATATTCCGAGCAGTACTTC. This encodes CASSQGQGYSEQYF.

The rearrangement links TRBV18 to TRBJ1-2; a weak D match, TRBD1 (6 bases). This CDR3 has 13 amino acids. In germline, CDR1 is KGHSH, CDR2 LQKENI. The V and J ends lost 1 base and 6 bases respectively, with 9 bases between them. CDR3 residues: CASSPRTEDGYTF. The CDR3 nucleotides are TGTGCCAGCTCACCACGGACAGAGGATGGCTACACCTTC.

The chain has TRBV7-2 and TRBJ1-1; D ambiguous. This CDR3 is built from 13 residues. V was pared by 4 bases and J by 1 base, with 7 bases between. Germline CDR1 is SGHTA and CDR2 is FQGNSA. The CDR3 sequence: CASSWERNTEAFF. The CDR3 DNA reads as TGTGCCAGCAGCTGGGAGAGGAACACTGAAGCTTTCTTT.

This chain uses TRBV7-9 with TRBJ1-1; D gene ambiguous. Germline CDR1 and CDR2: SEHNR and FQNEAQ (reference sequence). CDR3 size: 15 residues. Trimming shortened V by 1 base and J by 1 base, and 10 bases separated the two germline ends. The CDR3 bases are TGTGCCAGCAGCTTAGGCAGACACACGAACACTGAAGCTTTCTTT. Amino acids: CASSLGRHTNTEAFF.

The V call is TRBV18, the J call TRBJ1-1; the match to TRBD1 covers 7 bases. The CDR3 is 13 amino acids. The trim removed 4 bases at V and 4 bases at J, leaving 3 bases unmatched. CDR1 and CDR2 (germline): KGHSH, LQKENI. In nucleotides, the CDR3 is TGTGCCAGCTCACTGGGACAGACCACTGAAGCTTTCTTT. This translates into CASSLGQTTEAFF. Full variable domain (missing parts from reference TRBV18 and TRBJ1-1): NAGVMQNPRHLVRRRGQEARLRCSPMKGHSHVYWYRQLPEEGLKFMVYLQKENIIDESGMPKERFSAEFPKEGPSILRIQQVVRGDSAAYFCASSLGQTTEAFFGQGTRLTVV.

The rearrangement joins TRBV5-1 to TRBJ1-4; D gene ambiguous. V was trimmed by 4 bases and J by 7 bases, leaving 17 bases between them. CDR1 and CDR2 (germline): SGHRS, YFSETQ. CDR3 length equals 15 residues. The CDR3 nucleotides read TGCGCCAGCAGCGAAGATCTGACTAAGGGTGAAAAACTGTTTTTT. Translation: CASSEDLTKGEKLFF. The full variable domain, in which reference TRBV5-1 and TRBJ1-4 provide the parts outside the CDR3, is KAGVTQTPRYLIKTRGQQVTLSCSPISGHRSVSWYQQTPGQGLQFLFEYFSETQRNKGNFPGRFSGRQFSNSRSEMNVSTLELGDSALYLCASSEDLTKGEKLFFGSGTQLSVL.

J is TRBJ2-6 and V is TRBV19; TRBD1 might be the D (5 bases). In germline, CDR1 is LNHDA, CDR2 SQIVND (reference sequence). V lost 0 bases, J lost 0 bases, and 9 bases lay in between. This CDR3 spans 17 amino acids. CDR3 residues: CASSIDYRPSGANVLTF. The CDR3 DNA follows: TGTGCCAGTAGTATAGACTACAGGCCCTCTGGGGCCAACGTCCTGACTTTC.

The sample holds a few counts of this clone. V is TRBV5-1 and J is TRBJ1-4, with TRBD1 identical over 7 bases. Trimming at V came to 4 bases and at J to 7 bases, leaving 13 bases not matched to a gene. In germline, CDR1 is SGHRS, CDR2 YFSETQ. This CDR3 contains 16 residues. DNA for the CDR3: TGCGCCAGCAGCCCGAACCCGACAGGGAATGGTGAAAAACTGTTTTTT. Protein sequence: CASSPNPTGNGEKLFF.

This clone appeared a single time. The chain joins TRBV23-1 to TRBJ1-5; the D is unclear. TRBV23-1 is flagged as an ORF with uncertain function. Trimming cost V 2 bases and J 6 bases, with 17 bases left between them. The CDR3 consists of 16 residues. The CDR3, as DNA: TGCGCCAGCAGTCAACGGGGATTGGGAGGAGGTCAGCCCCAGCATTTT. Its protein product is CASSQRGLGGGQPQHF.

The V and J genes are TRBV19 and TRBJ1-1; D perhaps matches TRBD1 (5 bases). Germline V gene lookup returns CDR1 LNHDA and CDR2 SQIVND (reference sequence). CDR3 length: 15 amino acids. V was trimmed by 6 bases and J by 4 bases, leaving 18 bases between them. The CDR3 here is CASRPPGLPATEAFF. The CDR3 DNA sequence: TGTGCCAGTAGGCCCCCGGGACTACCGGCCACTGAAGCTTTCTTT.

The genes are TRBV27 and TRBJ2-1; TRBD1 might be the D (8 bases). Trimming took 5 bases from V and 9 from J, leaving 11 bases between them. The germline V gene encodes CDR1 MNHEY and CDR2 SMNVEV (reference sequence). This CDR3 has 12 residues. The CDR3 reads CASSNRGGEQFF. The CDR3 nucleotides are TGTGCCAGCAGTAACAGGGGGGGTGAGCAGTTCTTC.

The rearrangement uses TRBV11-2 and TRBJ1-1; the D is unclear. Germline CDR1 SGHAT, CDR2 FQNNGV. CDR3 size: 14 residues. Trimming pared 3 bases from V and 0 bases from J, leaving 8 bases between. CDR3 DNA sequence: TGTGCCAGCAGCTTGCTTCACTTGAACACTGAAGCTTTCTTT. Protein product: CASSLLHLNTEAFF.

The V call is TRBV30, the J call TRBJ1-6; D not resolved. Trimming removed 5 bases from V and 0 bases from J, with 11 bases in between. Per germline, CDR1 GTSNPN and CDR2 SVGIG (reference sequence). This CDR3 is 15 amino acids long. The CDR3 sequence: CAWGSAYSYNSPLHF. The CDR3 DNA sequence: TGTGCCTGGGGCAGTGCATACTCCTATAATTCACCCCTCCACTTT.

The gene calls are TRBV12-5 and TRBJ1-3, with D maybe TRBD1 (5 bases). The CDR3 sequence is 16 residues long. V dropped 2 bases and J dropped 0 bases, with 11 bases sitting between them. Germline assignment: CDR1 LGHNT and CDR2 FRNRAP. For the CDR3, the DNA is TGTGCTAGTGGTTTGAGGGGTCCTGTCTCTGGAAACACCATATATTTT. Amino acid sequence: CASGLRGPVSGNTIYF.

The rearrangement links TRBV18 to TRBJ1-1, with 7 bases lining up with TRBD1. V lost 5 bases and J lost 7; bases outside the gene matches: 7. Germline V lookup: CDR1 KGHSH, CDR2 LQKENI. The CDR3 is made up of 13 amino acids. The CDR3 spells CASSLDRDSEAFF. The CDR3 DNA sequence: TGTGCCAGCTCATTAGACCGGGACAGTGAAGCTTTCTTT.

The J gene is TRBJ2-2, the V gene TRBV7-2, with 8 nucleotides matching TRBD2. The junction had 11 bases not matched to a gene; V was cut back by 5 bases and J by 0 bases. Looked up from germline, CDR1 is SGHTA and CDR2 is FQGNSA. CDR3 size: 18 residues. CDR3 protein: CASSPRPGGGSNTGELFF. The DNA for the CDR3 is TGTGCCAGCAGCCCCCGCCCGGGGGGGGGCTCGAACACCGGGGAGCTGTTTTTT.

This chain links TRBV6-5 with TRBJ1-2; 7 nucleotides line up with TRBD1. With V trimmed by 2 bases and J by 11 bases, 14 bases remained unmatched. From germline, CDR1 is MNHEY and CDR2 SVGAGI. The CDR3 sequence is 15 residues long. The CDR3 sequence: CASSYDRVSAMGYTF. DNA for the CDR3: TGTGCCAGCAGTTACGACAGGGTTTCAGCTATGGGATACACCTTC.

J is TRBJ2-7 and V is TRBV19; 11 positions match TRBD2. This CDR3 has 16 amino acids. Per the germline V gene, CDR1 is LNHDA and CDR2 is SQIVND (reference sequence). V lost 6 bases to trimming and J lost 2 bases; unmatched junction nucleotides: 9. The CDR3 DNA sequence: TGTGCCAGTAGCCTGACTAGCGGGGCCCACCCCTACGAGCAGTACTTC. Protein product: CASSLTSGAHPYEQYF.